These 6 T cell receptor beta chains share one sample of origin, sequenced in a study of CD8 T cells in Susac syndrome. Random-hexamer reverse transcription was applied to about 0.45 to 1 ug RNA. TCRdb reprocessed the immunoSEQ multiplex PCR reads via MiXCR and lists one record per CDR3 protein. The sample records under 80,000 distinct CDR3 sequences, 93% being singletons. Material for sequencing was CD4+ T cells from PBMCs. These receptors originate from a human donor with Susac syndrome.

The chain combines TRBV27 with TRBJ2-5; D not certain. CDR1 is MNHEY, CDR2 SMNVEV, per germline (reference sequence). The CDR3 contains 12 residues. Trimming removed 6 bases at V and 0 bases at J, with 5 bases between. The CDR3 reads CASRPNQETQYF. CDR3 coding DNA: TGTGCCAGCAGACCGAACCAAGAGACCCAGTACTTC.

The DNA of the CDR3 is TGTGCCAGCAGTAGCAGGGGAAACCAAAACATTCAGTACTTC. This encodes CASSSRGNQNIQYF. This chain connects TRBV12-3 or TRBV12-4 to TRBJ2-4, with D perhaps matching TRBD1 (6 bases). V lost 5 bases and J lost 5, with 13 bases in between. The CDR3 is made up of 14 amino acids.

This chain joins TRBV5-6 and TRBJ1-5; D may be TRBD1 (6 bases). CDR1 is SGHDT, CDR2 YYEEEE, per germline. The length of the CDR3 is 16 residues. Trimming took 0 bases from V and 6 from J, leaving 16 bases between them. CDR3 protein: CASSLAATGSSQPQHF. CDR3 in DNA: TGTGCCAGCAGCTTGGCCGCTACAGGGAGTAGTCAGCCCCAGCATTTT.

The V gene is TRBV20-1, the J gene TRBJ2-1; 14 bases match TRBD2. V lost 5 bases and J lost 8; bases outside the gene matches: 8. Looked up from germline, CDR1 is DFQATT and CDR2 is SNEGSKA (reference sequence). The CDR3 covers 15 residues. This CDR3 is CSADGTSGSIDEQFF. Here the CDR3 DNA reads TGCAGTGCTGACGGGACTAGCGGGAGTATCGATGAGCAGTTCTTC.

The DNA of the CDR3 is TGTGCCAGCAGTTTAAGTGGAGCGGGAGGGCCGGCCGAGCAGTACTTC. Its translation: CASSLSGAGGPAEQYF. V and J are TRBV28 and TRBJ2-7; 10 bases match TRBD2. The germline V gene has CDR1 MDHEN and CDR2 SYDVKM. J lost 6 bases, V lost 2 bases, and 10 bases had no gene match. The CDR3 consists of 16 residues.

The table lists this clonotype with a count of one. The chain uses TRBV5-1 and TRBJ2-2; D uncertain. V was shortened by 4 bases and J by 6 bases, with 13 bases between the two germline ends. Germline CDR1 SGHRS, CDR2 YFSETQ. This CDR3 has 14 amino acids. CDR3 coding DNA: TGCGCCAGCAGCCCCTCCCCTGGGGCCGGGGAGCTGTTTTTT. Translated: CASSPSPGAGELFF.